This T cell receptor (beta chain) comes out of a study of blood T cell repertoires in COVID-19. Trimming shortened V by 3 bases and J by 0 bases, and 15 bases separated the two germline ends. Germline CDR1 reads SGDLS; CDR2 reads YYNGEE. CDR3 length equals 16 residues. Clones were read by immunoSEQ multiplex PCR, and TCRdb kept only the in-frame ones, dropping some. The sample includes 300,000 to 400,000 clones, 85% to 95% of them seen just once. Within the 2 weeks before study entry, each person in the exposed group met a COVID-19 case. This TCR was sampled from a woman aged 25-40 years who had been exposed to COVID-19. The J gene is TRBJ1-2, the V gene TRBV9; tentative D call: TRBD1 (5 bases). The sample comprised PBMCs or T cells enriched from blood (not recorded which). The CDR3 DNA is TGTGCCAGCAGCGCGGGACCCAGGGACTCTAACTATGGCTACACCTTC. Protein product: CASSAGPRDSNYGYTF.